These T cell receptor beta chains were read from a single sample in a study of beta chain features in type 1 diabetes. Libraries were prepared by immunoSEQ multiplex PCR; TCRdb keeps only in-frame clonotypes and omits some of them. The repertoire consists of 500,000 to 850,000 clones, with around an eighth occurring once and the leading ten covering 0.035% to 0.045%. Material for sequencing was naive CD4+ T cells from blood. Receptors originate from a man aged 18-30 years with type 1 diabetes. CDR3s include the opening cysteine and the closing phenylalanine or tryptophan. Fields, in order: J gene, D gene, V gene, clone size, CDR3 protein, CDR3 DNA. The D gene is left open where the match is weak. Some rows mark clone size as missing; the rest say once, few, many or name a class of expanded clone.

J gene: TRBJ2-5; D gene: -; V gene: TRBV10-3; clone size: few; CDR3 protein: CAISESSREETQYF; CDR3 DNA: TGTGCCATCAGTGAGTCGAGCAGGGAAGAGACCCAGTACTTC
J gene: TRBJ1-6; D gene: -; V gene: TRBV28; clone size: few; CDR3 protein: CASSADSPLHF; CDR3 DNA: TGTGCCAGCTCCGCGGATTCACCCCTCCACTTT
J gene: TRBJ1-2; D gene: -; V gene: TRBV30; clone size: few; CDR3 protein: CAWSSEVNYGYTF; CDR3 DNA: TGTGCCTGGAGCAGCGAAGTGAACTATGGCTACACCTTC
J gene: TRBJ1-1; D gene: -; V gene: TRBV28; clone size: -; CDR3 protein: CATQVLNTEAFF; CDR3 DNA: TGTGCCACGCAAGTGCTGAACACTGAAGCTTTCTTT
J gene: TRBJ2-3; D gene: -; V gene: TRBV7-2; clone size: few; CDR3 protein: CASSLAPTDTQYF; CDR3 DNA: TGTGCCAGCAGCCTGGCCCCCACAGATACGCAGTATTTT
J gene: TRBJ1-1; D gene: -; V gene: TRBV28; clone size: -; CDR3 protein: CASSLASGPVPTEAFF; CDR3 DNA: TGTGCCAGCAGTTTGGCGTCAGGCCCCGTGCCCACTGAAGCTTTCTTT
J gene: TRBJ2-1; D gene: TRBD2; V gene: TRBV28; clone size: -; CDR3 protein: CASRQGTSGGRYNEQFF; CDR3 DNA: TGTGCCAGCAGGCAGGGGACTAGCGGGGGCCGCTACAATGAGCAGTTCTTC
J gene: TRBJ2-3; D gene: -; V gene: TRBV4-2; clone size: few; CDR3 protein: CASSQVSAGTDTQYF; CDR3 DNA: TGTGCCAGCAGCCAAGTTTCGGCGGGCACAGATACGCAGTATTTT
J gene: TRBJ1-5; D gene: -; V gene: TRBV30; clone size: -; CDR3 protein: CAWSGQRNFFSNQPQHF; CDR3 DNA: TGTGCCTGGAGTGGCCAGAGAAACTTCTTTAGCAATCAGCCCCAGCATTTT
J gene: TRBJ1-4; D gene: -; V gene: TRBV29-1; clone size: -; CDR3 protein: CSVEVLDGQWNEKLFF; CDR3 DNA: TGCAGCGTTGAAGTGTTAGATGGACAGTGGAATGAAAAACTGTTTTTT
J gene: TRBJ2-7; D gene: TRBD1; V gene: TRBV15; clone size: -; CDR3 protein: CATSRAPTGSYEQYF; CDR3 DNA: TGTGCCACCAGCAGAGCACCGACAGGGTCCTACGAGCAGTACTTC
J gene: TRBJ1-2; D gene: -; V gene: TRBV30; clone size: few; CDR3 protein: CACRPTGVCNTF; CDR3 DNA: TGTGCCTGTCGACCGACGGGGGTATGTAACACCTTC
J gene: TRBJ1-5; D gene: TRBD1; V gene: TRBV10-3; clone size: few; CDR3 protein: CAISDRGFSDQPQHF; CDR3 DNA: TGTGCCATCAGTGACAGGGGGTTCTCCGATCAGCCCCAGCATTTT
J gene: TRBJ1-5; D gene: TRBD1; V gene: TRBV28; clone size: few; CDR3 protein: CASSLWTGENQPQHF; CDR3 DNA: TGTGCCAGCAGTTTATGGACAGGGGAGAATCAGCCCCAGCATTTT
J gene: TRBJ1-4; D gene: TRBD1; V gene: TRBV5-4; clone size: few; CDR3 protein: CASSQKTGGQKLFF; CDR3 DNA: TGTGCCAGCAGTCAGAAGACAGGGGGCCAAAAACTGTTTTTT
J gene: TRBJ2-7; D gene: TRBD2; V gene: TRBV27; clone size: once; CDR3 protein: CASSSETSGSGYEQYF; CDR3 DNA: TGTGCCAGCAGTTCGGAGACTAGCGGGAGTGGGTACGAGCAGTACTTC
J gene: TRBJ2-7; D gene: TRBD1; V gene: TRBV7-9; clone size: -; CDR3 protein: CASSPGTDPYEQYF; CDR3 DNA: TGTGCCAGCAGCCCCGGGACAGACCCCTACGAGCAGTACTTC
J gene: TRBJ2-5; D gene: TRBD2; V gene: TRBV11-2; clone size: -; CDR3 protein: CASSRSIWTSGQETQYF; CDR3 DNA: TGTGCCAGCAGCCGATCTATATGGACTAGCGGGCAAGAGACCCAGTACTTC
J gene: TRBJ2-2; D gene: -; V gene: TRBV10-3; clone size: -; CDR3 protein: CAISGQGNTGELFF; CDR3 DNA: TGTGCCATCAGTGGGCAGGGAAACACCGGGGAGCTGTTTTTT
J gene: TRBJ1-6; D gene: -; V gene: TRBV5-6; clone size: -; CDR3 protein: CASSLSPRETADSPLHF; CDR3 DNA: TGTGCCAGCAGCCTGTCCCCCAGGGAAACGGCGGATTCACCCCTCCACTTT
J gene: TRBJ1-5; D gene: TRBD1; V gene: TRBV4-2; clone size: -; CDR3 protein: CASSQDRRERQPQHF; CDR3 DNA: TGTGCCAGCAGCCAGGACAGGCGTGAAAGGCAGCCCCAGCATTTT
J gene: TRBJ2-1; D gene: -; V gene: TRBV11-3; clone size: -; CDR3 protein: CASSLEGAGEQFF; CDR3 DNA: TGTGCCAGCAGCTTAGAGGGCGCGGGAGAGCAGTTCTTC
J gene: TRBJ1-4; D gene: TRBD1; V gene: TRBV5-1; clone size: -; CDR3 protein: CASSLWTGSANEKLFF; CDR3 DNA: TGCGCCAGCAGCTTGTGGACAGGGAGTGCTAATGAAAAACTGTTTTTT
J gene: TRBJ2-2; D gene: -; V gene: TRBV6-5; clone size: -; CDR3 protein: CASSPRQKHGELFF; CDR3 DNA: TGTGCCAGCAGTCCCCGACAGAAGCACGGGGAGCTGTTTTTT
J gene: TRBJ2-3; D gene: TRBD2; V gene: TRBV29-1; clone size: -; CDR3 protein: CSVVERESTDTQYF; CDR3 DNA: TGCAGCGTTGTAGAGCGGGAGAGCACAGATACGCAGTATTTT
J gene: TRBJ1-5; D gene: -; V gene: TRBV30; clone size: -; CDR3 protein: CAWSMGSNQPQHF; CDR3 DNA: TGTGCCTGGAGTATGGGGAGCAATCAGCCCCAGCATTTT
J gene: TRBJ1-1; D gene: -; V gene: TRBV29-1; clone size: few; CDR3 protein: CSVVRIGFEDEAFF; CDR3 DNA: TGCAGCGTTGTGCGGATAGGTTTCGAGGATGAAGCTTTCTTT
J gene: TRBJ2-3; D gene: TRBD1; V gene: TRBV15; clone size: -; CDR3 protein: CATSPWTGKVLKRADTQYF; CDR3 DNA: TGTGCCACCAGCCCCTGGACAGGGAAGGTCTTAAAAAGGGCAGATACGCAGTATTTT
J gene: TRBJ2-7; D gene: -; V gene: TRBV7-2; clone size: -; CDR3 protein: CASSLVLARSYEQYF; CDR3 DNA: TGTGCCAGCAGCTTAGTCTTGGCAAGGAGCTACGAGCAGTACTTC
J gene: TRBJ2-6; D gene: -; V gene: TRBV30; clone size: few; CDR3 protein: CAWSVGGANVLTF; CDR3 DNA: TGTGCCTGGAGTGTTGGGGGGGCCAACGTCCTGACTTTC
J gene: TRBJ1-2; D gene: TRBD1; V gene: TRBV7-2; clone size: few; CDR3 protein: CASSLAGGNSGYTF; CDR3 DNA: TGTGCCAGCAGCCTCGCAGGGGGAAATTCTGGCTACACCTTC
J gene: TRBJ1-1; D gene: -; V gene: TRBV30; clone size: -; CDR3 protein: CAWSKGTETEAFF; CDR3 DNA: TGTGCCTGGAGTAAGGGAACAGAGACTGAAGCTTTCTTT
J gene: TRBJ2-2; D gene: -; V gene: TRBV9; clone size: -; CDR3 protein: CASSRYTGELFF; CDR3 DNA: TGTGCCAGCAGCAGGTACACCGGGGAGCTGTTTTTT
J gene: TRBJ2-7; D gene: TRBD1; V gene: TRBV15; clone size: -; CDR3 protein: CATSRDQGDRGNEQYF; CDR3 DNA: TGTGCCACCAGCAGAGATCAGGGAGACAGGGGCAACGAGCAGTACTTC
J gene: TRBJ2-7; D gene: -; V gene: TRBV5-1; clone size: -; CDR3 protein: CASSPDNSYEQYF; CDR3 DNA: TGCGCCAGCAGCCCGGACAACTCCTACGAGCAGTACTTC
J gene: TRBJ2-3; D gene: -; V gene: TRBV28; clone size: -; CDR3 protein: CASNLLYMSTDTQYF; CDR3 DNA: TGTGCCAGCAATCTCCTCTACATGAGCACAGATACGCAGTATTTT
J gene: TRBJ1-1; D gene: -; V gene: TRBV7-3; clone size: -; CDR3 protein: CASSLTGQGGTEAFF; CDR3 DNA: TGTGCCAGCAGCTTAACCGGACAAGGCGGAACTGAAGCTTTCTTT
J gene: TRBJ2-7; D gene: TRBD2; V gene: TRBV18; clone size: -; CDR3 protein: CASDSGRRSYEQYF; CDR3 DNA: TGTGCCAGCGATAGCGGGAGGAGGTCCTACGAGCAGTACTTC
J gene: TRBJ2-5; D gene: TRBD1; V gene: TRBV28; clone size: -; CDR3 protein: CASLDRGGKETQYF; CDR3 DNA: TGTGCCAGCTTGGACAGGGGTGGAAAAGAGACCCAGTACTTC
J gene: TRBJ1-6; D gene: -; V gene: TRBV18; clone size: -; CDR3 protein: CASSPSMTGFALHF; CDR3 DNA: TGTGCCAGCTCACCATCGATGACGGGCTTCGCCCTCCACTTT
J gene: TRBJ2-3; D gene: TRBD2; V gene: TRBV2; clone size: -; CDR3 protein: CASSMRERAAQYF; CDR3 DNA: TGTGCCAGCAGTATGCGGGAGAGGGCCGCGCAGTATTTT
J gene: TRBJ2-5; D gene: -; V gene: TRBV7-2; clone size: few; CDR3 protein: CASSFGRTQETQYF; CDR3 DNA: TGTGCCAGCAGCTTTGGCAGGACACAAGAGACCCAGTACTTC
J gene: TRBJ2-4; D gene: -; V gene: TRBV4-2; clone size: -; CDR3 protein: CASSQAELAKNIQYF; CDR3 DNA: TGTGCCAGCAGCCAAGCAGAACTAGCCAAAAACATTCAGTACTTC
J gene: TRBJ2-7; D gene: -; V gene: TRBV5-4; clone size: few; CDR3 protein: CASSFFGTHYEQYF; CDR3 DNA: TGTGCCAGCAGCTTCTTCGGGACCCACTACGAGCAGTACTTC
J gene: TRBJ1-1; D gene: TRBD1; V gene: TRBV2; clone size: few; CDR3 protein: CASTQGAGTEAFF; CDR3 DNA: TGTGCCAGTACACAGGGGGCGGGCACTGAAGCTTTCTTT
J gene: TRBJ2-3; D gene: -; V gene: TRBV4-1; clone size: few; CDR3 protein: CASSLLGTGTDTQYF; CDR3 DNA: TGCGCCAGCAGCCTTCTGGGGACGGGCACAGATACGCAGTATTTT
J gene: TRBJ1-2; D gene: -; V gene: TRBV2; clone size: -; CDR3 protein: CASRGGGLYGYTF; CDR3 DNA: TGTGCCAGCAGGGGCGGGGGCCTCTATGGCTACACCTTC
J gene: TRBJ2-7; D gene: -; V gene: TRBV6-5; clone size: -; CDR3 protein: CASYERHRHEQYF; CDR3 DNA: TGTGCCAGCTATGAGAGACACCGCCACGAGCAGTACTTC
J gene: TRBJ2-3; D gene: TRBD1; V gene: TRBV11-1; clone size: few; CDR3 protein: CASSPQAGGTDTQYF; CDR3 DNA: TGTGCCAGCAGCCCCCAGGCAGGGGGTACAGATACGCAGTATTTT
J gene: TRBJ2-4; D gene: -; V gene: TRBV19; clone size: -; CDR3 protein: CASKAGVAKNIQYF; CDR3 DNA: TGTGCCAGTAAGGCAGGAGTAGCCAAAAACATTCAGTACTTC
J gene: TRBJ2-5; D gene: TRBD2; V gene: TRBV7-2; clone size: -; CDR3 protein: CASSGRWREGRGETQYF; CDR3 DNA: TGTGCCAGCAGCGGCCGCTGGCGGGAGGGCCGTGGAGAGACCCAGTACTTC
J gene: TRBJ1-5; D gene: -; V gene: TRBV29-1; clone size: few; CDR3 protein: CSVVLPPGDNQPQHF; CDR3 DNA: TGCAGCGTTGTCCTCCCGCCGGGGGACAATCAGCCCCAGCATTTT
J gene: TRBJ2-1; D gene: -; V gene: TRBV11-2; clone size: once; CDR3 protein: CASSARDGSNEQFF; CDR3 DNA: TGTGCCAGTTCGGCGAGGGATGGGTCCAATGAGCAGTTCTTC
J gene: TRBJ2-5; D gene: -; V gene: TRBV30; clone size: few; CDR3 protein: CAWKLAGVKGTQYF; CDR3 DNA: TGTGCCTGGAAATTGGCAGGTGTCAAGGGGACCCAGTACTTC
J gene: TRBJ2-2; D gene: -; V gene: TRBV30; clone size: -; CDR3 protein: CAWRLSANTGELFF; CDR3 DNA: TGTGCCTGGAGACTCTCCGCGAACACCGGGGAGCTGTTTTTT
J gene: TRBJ2-3; D gene: -; V gene: TRBV30; clone size: -; CDR3 protein: CAWTMGGSDTQYF; CDR3 DNA: TGTGCCTGGACCATGGGGGGTTCAGATACGCAGTATTTT
J gene: TRBJ2-1; D gene: -; V gene: TRBV6-5; clone size: -; CDR3 protein: CASSPGQRNEQFF; CDR3 DNA: TGTGCCAGCAGTCCGGGACAAAGGAATGAGCAGTTCTTC
J gene: TRBJ2-6; D gene: -; V gene: TRBV10-3; clone size: many; CDR3 protein: CAITNSSGANVLTF; CDR3 DNA: TGTGCCATCACAAACTCCTCTGGGGCCAACGTCCTGACTTTC
J gene: TRBJ2-7; D gene: -; V gene: TRBV6-6; clone size: -; CDR3 protein: CASSEFLGGGEQYF; CDR3 DNA: TGTGCCAGCAGCGAATTTCTGGGAGGGGGGGAGCAGTACTTC
J gene: TRBJ2-1; D gene: -; V gene: TRBV11-1; clone size: -; CDR3 protein: CASSPTGDEQFF; CDR3 DNA: TGTGCCAGCAGCCCTACGGGGGATGAGCAGTTCTTC